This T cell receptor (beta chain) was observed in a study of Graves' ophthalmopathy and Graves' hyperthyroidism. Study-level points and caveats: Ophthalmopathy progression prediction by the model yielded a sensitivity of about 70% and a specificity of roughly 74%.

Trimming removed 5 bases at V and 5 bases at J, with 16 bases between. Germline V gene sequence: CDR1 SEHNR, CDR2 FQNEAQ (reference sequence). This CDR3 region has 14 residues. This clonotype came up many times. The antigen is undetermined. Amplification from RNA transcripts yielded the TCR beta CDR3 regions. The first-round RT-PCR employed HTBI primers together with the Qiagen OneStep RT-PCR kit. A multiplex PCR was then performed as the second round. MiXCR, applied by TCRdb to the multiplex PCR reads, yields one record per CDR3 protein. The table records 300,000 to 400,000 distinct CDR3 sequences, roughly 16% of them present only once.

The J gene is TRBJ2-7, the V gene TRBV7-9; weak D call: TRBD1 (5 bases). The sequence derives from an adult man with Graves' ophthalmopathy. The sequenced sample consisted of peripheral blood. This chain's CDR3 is CASSQVRARDEQYF. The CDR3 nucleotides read TGTGCCAGCAGCCAGGTCCGGGCCAGGGACGAGCAGTACTTC.